The text below deals with one TCR beta chain. The specificity of this receptor is unknown. No per-base quality is available; no much larger clone lies one base away. Each collaborating institution followed its own protocols to collect whole blood in K2EDTA tubes. Collaborator samples were shipped for TCRbeta analysis as frozen whole blood, isolated PBMCs, or DNA extracted from either sample type. TCRbeta CDR3 regions were amplified from genomic DNA by means of the immunoSEQ Assay, a bias-controlled multiplex PCR. The paper's data handling went like this. Nucleated cell counts per sample were estimated from amplification of reference gene primers within the assay. To quantify the absolute abundance of each unique TCRbeta CDR3 rearrangement, sequence reads were collapsed and filtered. For each sample, productive Simpson clonality was calculated as the square root of Simpson's diversity index over productive rearrangements. Imported from immuneACCESS, the table was reduced by TCRdb to in-frame sequences with V and J called. These copies leave out some clones; in studies compared against another copy, an unresolved V gene accounts for under half, and the cause of the remainder is not known. The DNA gave D and trimming, while V, J and clone size come from that table. In all, the sample holds about 180,000 clones, and approximately 88% of those were seen once. In total, the top ten clones hold 3.5% to 5% of the sample.

The record originates from a study of blood T cell repertoires in COVID-19 (dated by TCRdb to the early 2020s). A note on the overall study: The collaborator samples originated in the United States, Italy and Spain and spanned the acute and convalescent phases of COVID-19. Where available, HLA class I and class II types were obtained from metadata supplied by the sample provider rather than from assay-based typing. A de-identified subject ID, COVID-19 status, age in years and sex were almost always included in the sample metadata. Samples were obtained from the ongoing ImmuneRACE study (first 160 participants) and from roughly 1,300 subjects provided by 6 global collaborators. Deeply sampled blood TCRbeta repertoires from subjects exposed to, actively infected with, or recovered from COVID-19 were included in the dataset. The prospective study material was composed of cDNA or gDNA derived from T cells, B-cell-depleted T cells, or PBMCs. The repertoires were released in a freely available public database intended as a resource for research on the immune response to SARS-CoV-2. Study-wide conclusions, independent of this receptor: How much clinical and demographic metadata was included differed by source and by participant, and the metadata was provided uncurated.

Sequencing used peripheral blood. The receptor's source is a woman between 25 and 40 years old with acute or convalescent COVID-19.

The CDR3 corresponds to CASRERGDTQYF. The nucleotide sequence reads TGTGCCAGCAGAGAGCGGGGGGATACGCAGTATTTT. The sequence links TRBV2 to TRBJ2-3; 8 bases in the middle match TRBD2. Including the terminal cysteine and phenylalanine, the CDR3 comprises 12 residues. Only the CDR3 portion is preserved as DNA: 36 bases, with reading frame beginning at the first base. Ends trimmed: V by 6 bases, J by 6 bases; bases unmatched to a gene: 2. The CDR1 and CDR2 encoded by the germline V gene are SNHLY and FYNNEI.